These T cell receptor beta chains were read from a single sample in a study of human T cells and chemical hapten exposure. TCRdb ran MiXCR on the RACE reads and lists one entry per CDR3 protein. Of 65,000 to 95,000 distinct CDR3 sequences listed, around 6.7% were seen once; the top ten hold 1% to 1.5%. This sample comprised whole blood, obtained in connection with sensitization to the hapten diphenylcyclopropenone (DPC). These receptors came from a woman in her 30s with alopecia areata. Some clones in this sample may be carry-over from other donors' samples. Both conserved end residues are part of each CDR3. The D gene is left open where the match is weak. Size is stated for part of the rows, as once, few or many counts, or as a class when the clone is expanded.

cdr3_aa: CASSPSNWVAGGYNEQFF
cdr3_nt: TGTGCCAGCAGCCCCTCCAATTGGGTAGCGGGGGGGTACAATGAGCAGTTCTTC
v_call: TRBV12-3/TRBV12-4
clone_size: many
d_call: TRBD2
cdr3_length: 18
j_call: TRBJ2-1

cdr3_aa: CASSFSVKGNTEAFF
cdr3_nt: TGTGCCAGCAGCTTTTCAGTAAAGGGGAACACTGAAGCTTTCTTT
v_call: TRBV5-6
clone_size: NA
d_call: NA
cdr3_length: 15
j_call: TRBJ1-1

cdr3_aa: CASSQDAAVPQETQYF
cdr3_nt: TGTGCCAGCAGCCAAGATGCGGCAGTACCCCAAGAGACCCAGTACTTC
v_call: TRBV3-1
clone_size: few
d_call: NA
cdr3_length: 16
j_call: TRBJ2-5

cdr3_aa: CASSLSKDYEQYF
cdr3_nt: TGTGCCAGCAGTCTCTCTAAAGACTACGAGCAGTACTTC
v_call: TRBV12-3/TRBV12-4
clone_size: few
d_call: NA
cdr3_length: 13
j_call: TRBJ2-7

cdr3_aa: CASSGIGNTEAFF
cdr3_nt: TGTGCCAGCAGCGGGATTGGGAACACTGAAGCTTTCTTT
v_call: TRBV7-9
clone_size: few
d_call: NA
cdr3_length: 13
j_call: TRBJ1-1

cdr3_aa: CASPKDSGNTIYF
cdr3_nt: TGTGCCAGTCCAAAGGACTCTGGAAACACCATATATTTT
v_call: TRBV7-9
clone_size: few
d_call: NA
cdr3_length: 13
j_call: TRBJ1-3

cdr3_aa: CASIGETQYF
cdr3_nt: TGTGCCAGCATCGGAGAGACCCAGTACTTC
v_call: TRBV2
clone_size: many
d_call: NA
cdr3_length: 10
j_call: TRBJ2-5

cdr3_aa: CASRPVPNTEAFF
cdr3_nt: TGCGCCAGCCGCCCCGTGCCTAACACTGAAGCTTTCTTT
v_call: TRBV5-1
clone_size: few
d_call: NA
cdr3_length: 13
j_call: TRBJ1-1

cdr3_aa: CASSPLNHGDPEAFF
cdr3_nt: TGTGCCAGCTCACCTTTGAATCATGGGGATCCTGAAGCTTTCTTT
v_call: TRBV18
clone_size: many
d_call: NA
cdr3_length: 15
j_call: TRBJ1-1

cdr3_aa: CASSSRTASTDTQYF
cdr3_nt: TGTGCCAGCAGTTCAAGGACAGCCAGCACAGATACGCAGTATTTT
v_call: TRBV6-5
clone_size: many
d_call: NA
cdr3_length: 15
j_call: TRBJ2-3

cdr3_aa: CASSTRDSPAHEQYF
cdr3_nt: TGTGCCAGCTCAACCCGGGACAGCCCTGCCCACGAGCAGTACTTC
v_call: TRBV18
clone_size: few
d_call: TRBD1
cdr3_length: 15
j_call: TRBJ2-7

cdr3_aa: CASSHPDAGLTSYEQYF
cdr3_nt: TGTGCCAGCAGCCACCCTGATGCGGGACTCACCTCCTACGAGCAGTACTTC
v_call: TRBV4-2
clone_size: few
d_call: NA
cdr3_length: 17
j_call: TRBJ2-7

cdr3_aa: CSARDGRGRENQPQHF
cdr3_nt: TGCAGTGCTAGAGATGGGAGGGGGCGAGAGAATCAGCCCCAGCATTTT
v_call: TRBV20-1
clone_size: many
d_call: TRBD1
cdr3_length: 16
j_call: TRBJ1-5

cdr3_aa: CASRAGTSGNNEQFF
cdr3_nt: TGTGCCAGCAGGGCCGGGACTAGCGGGAACAATGAGCAGTTCTTC
v_call: TRBV5-8
clone_size: NA
d_call: TRBD2
cdr3_length: 15
j_call: TRBJ2-1

cdr3_aa: CAICRTPAGEDDEQFF
cdr3_nt: TGTGCCATTTGCCGGACTCCGGCGGGGGAAGATGATGAGCAGTTCTTC
v_call: TRBV10-3
clone_size: many
d_call: TRBD2
cdr3_length: 16
j_call: TRBJ2-1

cdr3_aa: CAWASTAAGGYTF
cdr3_nt: TGTGCCTGGGCCTCGACGGCCGCAGGAGGCTACACCTTC
v_call: TRBV30
clone_size: once
d_call: NA
cdr3_length: 13
j_call: TRBJ1-2

cdr3_aa: CASSLRGGAGTEAFF
cdr3_nt: TGTGCCAGCTCCCTTCGGGGGGGGGCGGGCACTGAAGCTTTCTTT
v_call: TRBV12-3/TRBV12-4
clone_size: many
d_call: NA
cdr3_length: 15
j_call: TRBJ1-1

cdr3_aa: CASSRPEEKLFF
cdr3_nt: TGTGCCAGCAGCCGGCCCGAGGAAAAACTGTTTTTT
v_call: TRBV6-6
clone_size: few
d_call: NA
cdr3_length: 12
j_call: TRBJ1-4

cdr3_aa: CATSDVGSTDTQYF
cdr3_nt: TGTGCCACCAGTGATGTTGGTAGCACAGATACGCAGTATTTT
v_call: TRBV24-1
clone_size: few
d_call: NA
cdr3_length: 14
j_call: TRBJ2-3

cdr3_aa: CASSQDRATERGRTDTQYF
cdr3_nt: TGTGCCAGCAGCCAAGATAGAGCTACAGAGCGGGGGCGAACAGATACGCAGTATTTT
v_call: TRBV4-2
clone_size: many
d_call: TRBD2
cdr3_length: 19
j_call: TRBJ2-3

cdr3_aa: CASSPGTSSYGYTF
cdr3_nt: TGTGCCAGCTCACCTGGGACCTCGAGCTATGGCTACACCTTC
v_call: TRBV18
clone_size: NA
d_call: NA
cdr3_length: 14
j_call: TRBJ1-2

cdr3_aa: CASSIRGTDTQYF
cdr3_nt: TGTGCCAGTAGTATTCGCGGCACAGATACGCAGTATTTT
v_call: TRBV19
clone_size: few
d_call: NA
cdr3_length: 13
j_call: TRBJ2-3

cdr3_aa: CASSQGVGHFTDTQYF
cdr3_nt: TGTGCCAGCAGCCAAGGGGTAGGCCATTTCACAGATACGCAGTATTTT
v_call: TRBV14
clone_size: many
d_call: NA
cdr3_length: 16
j_call: TRBJ2-3

cdr3_aa: CASSPPPPYEQYF
cdr3_nt: TGTGCCAGCTCACCACCGCCGCCCTACGAGCAGTACTTC
v_call: TRBV18
clone_size: NA
d_call: NA
cdr3_length: 13
j_call: TRBJ2-7

cdr3_aa: CSVALSGGGEAFF
cdr3_nt: TGCAGCGTTGCTCTTTCGGGGGGAGGAGAAGCTTTCTTT
v_call: TRBV29-1
clone_size: many
d_call: NA
cdr3_length: 13
j_call: TRBJ1-1

cdr3_aa: CASSHRAGGLGTEAFF
cdr3_nt: TGTGCCAGCAGCCACAGGGCAGGGGGCTTAGGCACTGAAGCTTTCTTT
v_call: TRBV6-5
clone_size: many
d_call: TRBD1
cdr3_length: 16
j_call: TRBJ1-1

cdr3_aa: CASSYQYEQYF
cdr3_nt: TGTGCCAGCAGTTACCAGTACGAGCAGTACTTC
v_call: TRBV6-6
clone_size: many
d_call: NA
cdr3_length: 11
j_call: TRBJ2-7

cdr3_aa: CASRTHAGNTEAFF
cdr3_nt: TGTGCCAGCAGAACCCATGCAGGGAACACTGAAGCTTTCTTT
v_call: TRBV6-5
clone_size: many
d_call: NA
cdr3_length: 14
j_call: TRBJ1-1

cdr3_aa: CASSLAGGEQYF
cdr3_nt: TGTGCCAGCAGCTTAGCGGGGGGCGAGCAGTACTTC
v_call: TRBV7-2
clone_size: many
d_call: NA
cdr3_length: 12
j_call: TRBJ2-7

cdr3_aa: CSARRGATNEKLFF
cdr3_nt: TGCAGTGCTAGAAGGGGGGCGACTAATGAAAAACTGTTTTTT
v_call: TRBV20-1
clone_size: many
d_call: NA
cdr3_length: 14
j_call: TRBJ1-4

cdr3_aa: CSARVFRTGSQNTEAFF
cdr3_nt: TGCAGTGCTAGAGTCTTTCGGACAGGGAGTCAGAACACTGAAGCTTTCTTT
v_call: TRBV20-1
clone_size: few
d_call: TRBD1
cdr3_length: 17
j_call: TRBJ1-1

cdr3_aa: CASSFYGEAFF
cdr3_nt: TGTGCCAGCAGTTTTTATGGCGAAGCTTTCTTT
v_call: TRBV12-3/TRBV12-4
clone_size: many
d_call: NA
cdr3_length: 11
j_call: TRBJ1-1

cdr3_aa: CASSYGRGALEQYF
cdr3_nt: TGTGCCAGCAGTTACGGGCGGGGGGCCTTGGAGCAGTACTTC
v_call: TRBV6-5
clone_size: NA
d_call: TRBD2
cdr3_length: 14
j_call: TRBJ2-7

cdr3_aa: CASSLIQHVTDTDTQYF
cdr3_nt: TGTGCCAGCAGCTTAATTCAGCACGTAACAGACACAGATACGCAGTATTTT
v_call: TRBV7-9
clone_size: NA
d_call: NA
cdr3_length: 17
j_call: TRBJ2-3

cdr3_aa: CASSQVLSPVAYEQFF
cdr3_nt: TGTGCCAGCAGCCAAGTGTTAAGCCCAGTAGCGTATGAGCAGTTCTTC
v_call: TRBV4-2
clone_size: few
d_call: NA
cdr3_length: 16
j_call: TRBJ2-1

cdr3_aa: CASSDPQGAGTEAFF
cdr3_nt: TGCGCCAGCAGCGACCCACAAGGGGCGGGCACTGAAGCTTTCTTT
v_call: TRBV5-1
clone_size: NA
d_call: NA
cdr3_length: 15
j_call: TRBJ1-1

cdr3_aa: CASSPGDRANEKLFF
cdr3_nt: TGCGCCAGCAGCCCGGGGGACAGAGCTAATGAAAAACTGTTTTTT
v_call: TRBV5-1
clone_size: few
d_call: TRBD1
cdr3_length: 15
j_call: TRBJ1-4

cdr3_aa: CASVLSGTSEAFF
cdr3_nt: TGTGCTAGTGTTCTGAGTGGGACCTCGGAAGCTTTCTTT
v_call: TRBV12-5
clone_size: many
d_call: NA
cdr3_length: 13
j_call: TRBJ1-1

cdr3_aa: CASSSDRQTYEQYF
cdr3_nt: TGCGCCAGCAGCTCCGACAGGCAAACCTACGAGCAGTACTTC
v_call: TRBV5-1
clone_size: many
d_call: NA
cdr3_length: 14
j_call: TRBJ2-7

cdr3_aa: CASSLTDSEGYTF
cdr3_nt: TGTGCCAGCAGCTTGACTGACTCAGAGGGCTACACCTTC
v_call: TRBV5-6
clone_size: few
d_call: NA
cdr3_length: 13
j_call: TRBJ1-2

cdr3_aa: CASSPTRGQGEQYF
cdr3_nt: TGTGCCAGCAGCCCGACTCGAGGACAGGGCGAGCAGTACTTC
v_call: TRBV3-1
clone_size: many
d_call: TRBD1
cdr3_length: 14
j_call: TRBJ2-7

cdr3_aa: CASSPWQSSYEQYF
cdr3_nt: TGTGCCAGCAGCCCGTGGCAGAGCTCCTACGAGCAGTACTTC
v_call: TRBV5-4
clone_size: few
d_call: NA
cdr3_length: 14
j_call: TRBJ2-7

cdr3_aa: CSALAGVQDTQYF
cdr3_nt: TGCAGTGCTTTAGCGGGGGTTCAAGATACGCAGTATTTT
v_call: TRBV20-1
clone_size: few
d_call: TRBD2
cdr3_length: 13
j_call: TRBJ2-3

cdr3_aa: CASSLAATGDYGYTF
cdr3_nt: TGTGCCAGCAGCTTGGCCGCGACAGGGGACTATGGCTACACCTTC
v_call: TRBV5-6
clone_size: NA
d_call: TRBD1
cdr3_length: 15
j_call: TRBJ1-2

cdr3_aa: CASSPRHQRTYEQYF
cdr3_nt: TGTGCCAGCAGCCCCCGACACCAGAGGACCTACGAGCAGTACTTC
v_call: TRBV7-2
clone_size: many
d_call: NA
cdr3_length: 15
j_call: TRBJ2-7

cdr3_aa: CASRLAGGSYNEQFF
cdr3_nt: TGTGCCAGCAGACTAGCGGGGGGTTCCTACAATGAGCAGTTCTTC
v_call: TRBV3-1
clone_size: many
d_call: TRBD2
cdr3_length: 15
j_call: TRBJ2-1

cdr3_aa: CSAEEETVREKLFF
cdr3_nt: TGCAGTGCTGAAGAGGAAACAGTAAGAGAAAAACTGTTTTTT
v_call: TRBV20-1
clone_size: many
d_call: NA
cdr3_length: 14
j_call: TRBJ1-4

cdr3_aa: CASSLNMPDHYSGNTIYF
cdr3_nt: TGTGCCAGCAGCTTAAACATGCCAGATCATTACTCTGGAAACACCATATATTTT
v_call: TRBV7-3
clone_size: many
d_call: NA
cdr3_length: 18
j_call: TRBJ1-3

cdr3_aa: CASSLEVGGEAFF
cdr3_nt: TGTGCCAGCAGCTTAGAAGTCGGTGGTGAAGCTTTCTTT
v_call: TRBV7-9
clone_size: many
d_call: NA
cdr3_length: 13
j_call: TRBJ1-1

cdr3_aa: CSVETNEKLFF
cdr3_nt: TGCAGCGTTGAAACTAATGAAAAACTGTTTTTT
v_call: TRBV29-1
clone_size: NA
d_call: NA
cdr3_length: 11
j_call: TRBJ1-4

cdr3_aa: CASSMLRWADEKLFF
cdr3_nt: TGTGCCAGCAGTATGTTGCGTTGGGCGGATGAAAAACTGTTTTTT
v_call: TRBV6-5
clone_size: NA
d_call: NA
cdr3_length: 15
j_call: TRBJ1-4

cdr3_aa: CASSKIRVKTQYF
cdr3_nt: TGTGCCAGCAGCAAAATCCGAGTGAAGACCCAGTACTTC
v_call: TRBV21-1
clone_size: many
d_call: NA
cdr3_length: 13
j_call: TRBJ2-5

cdr3_aa: CASGLGQGSEKLFF
cdr3_nt: TGTGCCAGCGGACTGGGACAGGGGAGTGAAAAACTGTTTTTT
v_call: TRBV2
clone_size: many
d_call: TRBD1
cdr3_length: 14
j_call: TRBJ1-4

cdr3_aa: CSVEPGDRNYGYTF
cdr3_nt: TGCAGCGTTGAACCTGGGGACAGAAACTATGGCTACACCTTC
v_call: TRBV29-1
clone_size: NA
d_call: TRBD1
cdr3_length: 14
j_call: TRBJ1-2

cdr3_aa: CASSSLLSTDTQYF
cdr3_nt: TGTGCCAGCTCATCACTATTAAGCACAGATACGCAGTATTTT
v_call: TRBV18
clone_size: NA
d_call: NA
cdr3_length: 14
j_call: TRBJ2-3

cdr3_aa: CASSPQVDRENQPQHF
cdr3_nt: TGTGCCAGCTCACCTCAAGTGGACAGGGAAAATCAGCCCCAGCATTTT
v_call: TRBV18
clone_size: few
d_call: TRBD1
cdr3_length: 16
j_call: TRBJ1-5

cdr3_aa: CSVEGLSTRLMNQPQHF
cdr3_nt: TGCAGCGTTGAAGGTTTAAGTACCAGACTTATGAATCAGCCCCAGCATTTT
v_call: TRBV29-1
clone_size: few
d_call: NA
cdr3_length: 17
j_call: TRBJ1-5

cdr3_aa: CAWGRIGEQYF
cdr3_nt: TGTGCCTGGGGTCGCATCGGCGAGCAGTACTTC
v_call: TRBV30
clone_size: few
d_call: NA
cdr3_length: 11
j_call: TRBJ2-7

cdr3_aa: CASSEQGTGAEKLFF
cdr3_nt: TGTGCCAGCAGTGAACAGGGGACAGGGGCAGAAAAACTGTTTTTT
v_call: TRBV6-1
clone_size: NA
d_call: TRBD1
cdr3_length: 15
j_call: TRBJ1-4